A single sample gave rise to the 30 T cell receptor beta chains below, sequenced in a study of neoadjuvant nivolumab and ipilimumab in lung cancer. Libraries were prepared by immunoSEQ multiplex PCR; TCRdb keeps only in-frame clonotypes and omits some of them. The sample shows tens of thousands of clones, around 83% of them seen only once. This sample comprised tumor tissue, obtained after neoadjuvant nivolumab, alone or with ipilimumab, at or shortly before surgery. The source of these receptors is an adult with non-small cell lung cancer.

The chain couples TRBV25-1 to TRBJ1-2; D gene unclear. The CDR3 spans 14 residues. Germline loops: CDR1 MGHDK, CDR2 SYGVNS. V lost 2 bases to trimming and J lost 1 base, with 8 bases between them. The CDR3 region is CASSEPQDNYGYTF. CDR3 coding DNA: TGTGCCAGCAGTGAACCTCAAGATAACTATGGCTACACCTTC.

This sequence joins TRBV6-5 and TRBJ2-1, with a tentative D call TRBD2 (5 bases). The CDR3 consists of 12 residues. V shed 6 bases and J shed 6 bases, with 9 bases lying between them. Germline values: CDR1 MNHEY, CDR2 SVGAGI. DNA for the CDR3: TGTGCCAGCAGAGGACTGAGCAATGAGCAGTTCTTC. Translation gives CASRGLSNEQFF.

The J gene is TRBJ1-1, the V gene TRBV29-1, with D unclear. Looked up from germline, CDR1 is SQVTM and CDR2 is ANQGSEA. Trimming took off 4 bases at V and 0 bases at J, with 9 bases between the two ends. The CDR3 is 13 residues long. The CDR3 region has the DNA TGCAGCGTTGGTAGCAGTCTGAACACTGAAGCTTTCTTT. It is translated as CSVGSSLNTEAFF.

V is TRBV5-1 and J is TRBJ2-2; 9 nucleotides align to TRBD1. V was clipped by 0 bases and J by 4 bases; unmatched bases: 1. The germline V gene has CDR1 SGHRS and CDR2 YFSETQ. The CDR3 spans 15 residues. The CDR3 loop is CASSLADRGTGELFF. DNA for the CDR3: TGCGCCAGCAGCTTGGCGGACAGGGGCACCGGGGAGCTGTTTTTT.

The CDR3 protein is CAWSVQGMVLETQYF. CDR3 nucleotides: TGTGCCTGGAGTGTACAGGGAATGGTTTTGGAGACCCAGTACTTC. This rearrangement joins TRBV30 to TRBJ2-5, with D possibly matching TRBD1 (6 bases). Germline loops: CDR1 GTSNPN, CDR2 SVGIG (reference sequence). The V and J ends lost 0 bases and 5 bases respectively, with 16 bases between them. The CDR3 is 15 amino acids.

The gene calls are TRBV11-2 and TRBJ2-1; 8 positions match TRBD2. Germline V gene lookup returns CDR1 SGHAT and CDR2 FQNNGV. CDR3 size: 15 residues. J was trimmed by 9 bases and V by 5 bases; bases with no gene match: 12. The CDR3 sequence: CASSQRETLRVEQFF. The CDR3 DNA reads as TGTGCCAGCAGCCAGCGGGAGACCTTGCGGGTTGAGCAGTTCTTC.

V and J are TRBV29-1 and TRBJ1-5; D is unclear. Trimming stripped 4 bases from V and 5 bases from J, with 12 bases between. Germline V gene data show CDR1 as SQVTM and CDR2 as ANQGSEA. The CDR3 covers 13 residues. CDR3: CSVGGPPDQPQHF. The CDR3 DNA reads TGCAGCGTTGGTGGGCCTCCGGATCAGCCCCAGCATTTT. Complete variable domain (other parts from reference TRBV29-1 and TRBJ1-5): SAVISQKPSRDICQRGTSLTIQCQVDSQVTMMFWYRQQPGQSLTLIATANQGSEATYESGFVIDKFPISRPNLTFSTLTVSNMSPEDSSIYLCSVGGPPDQPQHFGDGTRLSIL.

CDR3 DNA: TGTGCCAGCTCACCACCGTCTAGCGGGAGTGGCCACAATGAGCAGTTCTTC. Translation: CASSPPSSGSGHNEQFF. V is TRBV18 and J is TRBJ2-1; 10 bases agree with TRBD2. V lost 0 bases and J lost 5; bases outside the gene matches: 7. CDR1 and CDR2 (germline): KGHSH, LQKENI. The CDR3 has 17 residues.

This chain joins TRBV6-5 and TRBJ2-5, with D perhaps TRBD1 (6 bases). Germline-derived CDR1 and CDR2 are MNHEY and SVGAGI. The length of the CDR3 is 15 residues. The ends were cut back, 0 bases at V and 5 bases at J, with 13 bases in the middle. CDR3 coding DNA: TGTGCCAGCAGTTACTCGAGTGCCAGGGGTGAGACCCAGTACTTC. This translates into CASSYSSARGETQYF.

The gene calls are TRBV12-5 and TRBJ1-1, with D unclear. The CDR3 extends over 12 amino acids. Germline V gene data show CDR1 as LGHNT and CDR2 as FRNRAP. Trimming cost V 6 bases and J 1 base, with 6 bases left between them. The CDR3 region is CASGWENTEAFF. The CDR3 DNA reads as TGTGCTAGTGGGTGGGAGAACACTGAAGCTTTCTTT.

This clone was found a few times. The V gene is TRBV7-7, the J gene TRBJ2-1, with TRBD2 matching over 10 bases. The CDR3 consists of 14 residues. CDR1 is SSHAT and CDR2 is FNYEAQ in the germline V gene (reference sequence). J gave up 9 bases and V 2 bases, and 4 bases lay outside the gene matches. CDR3 residues: CASSLLRTSGEQFF. CDR3 nucleotide sequence: TGTGCCAGCAGCTTACTCCGGACTAGCGGTGAGCAGTTCTTC.

The chain links TRBV6-1 to TRBJ2-3; the D gene could be TRBD1 or TRBD2 (6 bases each). The CDR3 extends over 14 amino acids. CDR1 is MNHNS, CDR2 SASEGT, per germline. Trimming shortened V by 4 bases and J by 5 bases, and 13 bases separated the two germline ends. For the CDR3, the DNA is TGTGCCAGCAGTGTTGGCAGGGGAGGAGATACGCAGTATTTT. Amino acid sequence: CASSVGRGGDTQYF.

The chain joins TRBV15 to TRBJ2-5; 9 bases map to TRBD1. V shed 1 base, J shed 7 bases, and the junction held 4 bases outside the gene matches. Germline assignment: CDR1 LNHNV and CDR2 YYDKDF (reference sequence). CDR3 length: 14 amino acids. CDR3 in DNA: TGTGCCACCAGCAGAGTTGGGACAGGGCCGACCCAGTACTTC. Protein sequence: CATSRVGTGPTQYF.

The chain couples TRBV5-1 to TRBJ2-1; D may be TRBD1 or TRBD2 (5 bases each). The CDR3 loop spans 14 amino acids. The germline V and J ends were trimmed by 0 bases and 8 bases, with 12 bases remaining between them. Germline V gene lookup returns CDR1 SGHRS and CDR2 YFSETQ. The CDR3, as DNA: TGCGCCAGCAGCTTGGTTGCAGGGAGCGATGAGCAGTTCTTC. Translation gives CASSLVAGSDEQFF.

This rearrangement joins TRBV5-6 to TRBJ2-7; weak D call: TRBD2 (6 bases). The ends were cut back, 3 bases at V and 5 bases at J, with 15 bases in the middle. This CDR3 has 14 residues. The germline V gene encodes CDR1 SGHDT and CDR2 YYEEEE. This CDR3 reads CASSSGLRLDEQYF. The CDR3 DNA sequence: TGTGCCAGCAGCTCGGGACTTCGGTTGGACGAGCAGTACTTC.

The chain employs TRBV7-8 and TRBJ2-2, with TRBD2 identical over 7 bases. CDR3 length equals 16 residues. Looked up from germline, CDR1 is SGHVS and CDR2 is FQNEAQ. Trimming cost V 3 bases and J 1 base; bases outside gene matches: 5. CDR3 region: CASSFEGGGNTGELFF. CDR3 DNA: TGTGCCAGCAGCTTTGAGGGCGGGGGGAACACCGGGGAGCTGTTTTTT.

The V call is TRBV5-4, the J call TRBJ2-5; the match to TRBD2 covers 7 bases. Trimming at V came to 7 bases and at J to 5 bases, leaving 20 bases not matched to a gene. Germline V lookup: CDR1 SGHNT, CDR2 YYREEE (reference sequence). The CDR3 totals 17 residues. The CDR3, as DNA: TGTGCCAGCGGGATAGGGACTACCGCCGGGGGTTGGGAGACCCAGTACTTC. Encoded protein: CASGIGTTAGGWETQYF.

The J gene is TRBJ2-5, the V gene TRBV29-1; TRBD2 matches 8 bases. V was pared by 7 bases and J by 5 bases, with 9 bases of the junction left unmatched. The CDR3 runs 13 residues. CDR1 is SQVTM and CDR2 is ANQGSEA in the germline V gene. The CDR3 DNA sequence: TGCAGCGCTGCTCGGGGGGGCGGGGAGACCCAGTACTTC. Protein sequence: CSAARGGGETQYF.

The V gene is TRBV10-1, the J gene TRBJ2-3; D gene ambiguous. The length of the CDR3 is 13 residues. Germline-derived CDR1 and CDR2 are WNHNN and SYGVQD (reference sequence). The V and J ends lost 6 bases and 4 bases respectively, with 11 bases between them. The CDR3 bases are TGCGCCAGCAGCGTCCCTGGGGCAGATACGCAGTATTTT. Its protein product is CASSVPGADTQYF.

This chain joins TRBV5-1 and TRBJ2-7, with a tentative D call TRBD1 (6 bases). Trimming took 9 bases from V and 0 from J, leaving 16 bases between them. The CDR3 length is 14 residues. Germline V gene sequence: CDR1 SGHRS, CDR2 YFSETQ. CDR3 in amino acids: CAIRQAPGSYEQYF. CDR3 DNA sequence: TGCGCCATACGACAGGCGCCGGGCTCCTACGAGCAGTACTTC.

In its sample, this clone was seen once. The chain carries TRBV29-1 and TRBJ2-7, with D possibly TRBD2 on 6 matching bases. CDR3 length: 15 residues. From germline, CDR1 is SQVTM and CDR2 ANQGSEA. The V end was cut by 0 bases, the J end by 1 base, with 13 bases between. CDR3 nucleotides: TGCAGCGTTGAAGATTCAAAGGGACTTTCCTACGAGCAGTACTTC. Encoded protein: CSVEDSKGLSYEQYF.

The J gene is TRBJ1-1, the V gene TRBV6-5; tentative D call: TRBD1 (5 bases). Germline lookup yields CDR1 MNHEY and CDR2 SVGAGI. Trimming left V 5 bases short and J 3 bases short, with 10 bases between. This CDR3 has 13 residues. As DNA, the CDR3 is TGTGCCAGCAGTCGATTAGGGGACACTGAAGCTTTCTTT. Its protein is CASSRLGDTEAFF.

The V gene is TRBV5-6, the J gene TRBJ1-4; D not certain. This CDR3 spans 14 amino acids. Germline V gene lookup returns CDR1 SGHDT and CDR2 YYEEEE. The germline V and J ends were trimmed by 3 bases and 0 bases, with 6 bases remaining between them. The CDR3 nucleotides are TGTGCCAGCAGCTCTGTATCAACTAATGAAAAACTGTTTTTT. It encodes CASSSVSTNEKLFF.

The chain combines TRBV18 with TRBJ2-7; 8 bases fit TRBD2. Germline V gene lookup returns CDR1 KGHSH and CDR2 LQKENI. CDR3 size: 15 residues. The junction had 12 bases not matched to a gene; V was cut back by 2 bases and J by 9 bases. CDR3 sequence reads: CASSPGVASGPGQYF. The DNA for the CDR3 is TGTGCCAGCTCACCAGGTGTTGCTAGCGGGCCTGGGCAGTACTTC.

The rearrangement uses TRBV18 and TRBJ1-3; 7 bases align to TRBD1. The V gene end was trimmed by 3 bases and the J gene end by 0 bases; junction bases not matched to a gene: 5. CDR3 length equals 16 residues. The germline gives CDR1 KGHSH, CDR2 LQKENI. For the CDR3, the DNA is TGTGCCAGCTCACCGGGACAGAGGAGCTCTGGAAACACCATATATTTT. Translation: CASSPGQRSSGNTIYF.

This chain connects TRBV19 to TRBJ2-1; either TRBD1 or TRBD2 may fit D (5 bases each). This CDR3 has 14 residues. Trimming left V 11 bases short and J 7 bases short, with 21 bases between. Germline CDR1 LNHDA, CDR2 SQIVND (reference sequence). The CDR3 reads CAATKSGTLNEQFF. CDR3 nucleotides: TGTGCCGCAACGAAATCCGGGACGCTAAATGAGCAGTTCTTC.

CDR3 sequence (DNA): TGTGCCAGCAGCACGGGACTAGCGGAAAACAATGAGCAGTTCTTC. Protein sequence: CASSTGLAENNEQFF. The chain links TRBV11-3 to TRBJ2-1; 11 nucleotides match TRBD2. Unmatched junction bases numbered 5, after V lost 5 bases and J lost 5 bases. This CDR3 region has 15 residues. In germline, CDR1 is SGHNT, CDR2 YENEEA.

CDR3 in DNA: TGTGCCAGCAGCTCCTTTTTCGGACGGGTTACCCTCTACGAGCAGTACTTC. Translating gives CASSSFFGRVTLYEQYF. The V gene is TRBV7-9, the J gene TRBJ2-7; D uncertain. Between the trimmed V and J ends, which lost 4 bases and 3 bases, there was a span of 22 bases. CDR1 SEHNR and CDR2 FQNEAQ come from the germline V gene (reference sequence). The length of the CDR3 is 17 residues.

CDR3 DNA: TGTGCCAGCAGTTACTCGCTAGCGGGAGGGCCAGATACGCAGTATTTT. Its protein product is CASSYSLAGGPDTQYF. This chain joins TRBV6-5 and TRBJ2-3; TRBD2 aligns across 12 bases. Unmatched junction bases numbered 2, after V lost 0 bases and J lost 4 bases. CDR3 size: 16 residues. Germline CDR1 is MNHEY and CDR2 is SVGAGI.

The chain employs TRBV20-1 and TRBJ2-3; D ambiguous. V dropped 6 bases and J dropped 2 bases, with 6 bases sitting between them. Germline V gives CDR1 DFQATT, CDR2 SNEGSKA (reference sequence). CDR3 size: 11 residues. The CDR3 region is CSARYTDTQYF. CDR3 nucleotide sequence: TGCAGTGCCCGGTACACAGATACGCAGTATTTT.